What follows is one T cell receptor beta chain and its context. This specimen comes from a study of shared clonotypes between healthy human individuals. The table came from immunoSEQ multiplex PCR; TCRdb's copy has only in-frame clones and leaves some out. Found here are more than 2,000,000 clones, more than 80% of them singletons; the top ten hold under 0.15%. Between the trimmed V and J ends, which lost 6 bases and 5 bases, there was a span of 17 bases. This CDR3 is built from 14 residues. In germline, CDR1 is SGHRS, CDR2 YFSETQ. The sample was naive CD4+ T cells sorted from blood. As to subset: CD45RA+ positively selected. This sequence was found in a man aged 18 to 29 in good health. This sequence joins TRBV5-1 and TRBJ2-5, with D perhaps being TRBD1 or TRBD2 (6 bases each). The CDR3 region is CASTSGRGAETQYF. CDR3 nucleotide sequence: TGCGCCAGCACCTCCGGTAGGGGGGCGGAGACCCAGTACTTC.